This TCR beta chain derives from a study of response to subunit inactivated influenza vaccine. With 3 bases removed from V and 12 bases from J, the gap between germline ends came to 14 bases. Germline V CDR1 and CDR2: SNHLY, FYNNEI. The CDR3 runs to 12 residues. TCRdb used MiXCR to reprocess the RT-PCR reads, holding one entry per CDR3 protein. This table holds 610,000 or so distinct CDR3 sequences, around 15% found once. This chain connects TRBV2 to TRBJ1-1; D may be TRBD1 (6 bases). The receptor was derived from a man aged 50-59 years who received an inactivated influenza vaccine. This specimen was PBMCs from blood, taken approximately 13 days after vaccination. The CDR3 DNA sequence: TGTGCCAGCAGTGATCCGGGGGCACGGTCTTTCTTT. This translates into CASSDPGARSFF.